One and the same sample provided the 23 T cell receptor beta chains below, sequenced in a study of T cell responses to AZD1222 COVID-19 vaccine. The data were produced by immunoSEQ multiplex PCR, yet TCRdb's version contains in-frame clones alone and is incomplete. The repertoire consists of around 150,000 clones, with around 90% occurring once and the leading ten covering approximately 5.9%. The material was peripheral blood, obtained 28 days after the second AZD1222 dose. The origin of the receptors is an adult who received the AZD1222 COVID-19 vaccine.

The chain links TRBV6-4 to TRBJ2-2; D unresolved. The germline V and J ends were trimmed by 0 bases and 4 bases, with 15 bases remaining between them. The CDR3 is 17 amino acids. Germline-derived CDR1 and CDR2 are MRHNA and SNTAGT. The CDR3 bases are TGTGCCAGCAGTGACTCGATGACCTCCGAGTCCACCGGGGAGCTGTTTTTT. Protein: CASSDSMTSESTGELFF.

This sequence joins TRBV5-1 and TRBJ2-3, with 12 bases matching TRBD2. Germline loops: CDR1 SGHRS, CDR2 YFSETQ. There are 16 residues in the CDR3. J gave up 4 bases and V 4 bases, and 7 bases lay outside the gene matches. CDR3 coding DNA: TGCGCCAGCAGCCTTACTAGCGGGGGGCCCGCAGATACGCAGTATTTT. It codes for CASSLTSGGPADTQYF.

The CDR3 reads CASSRVGFSNQPQHF. CDR3 bases: TGTGCCAGCAGCCGTGTCGGGTTTAGCAATCAGCCCCAGCATTTT. The chain carries TRBV28 and TRBJ1-5; no firm D call. CDR1 and CDR2 from the germline V gene are MDHEN and SYDVKM. V lost 6 bases to trimming and J lost 0 bases, with 12 bases between them. CDR3 size: 15 residues. The full variable domain, with the rest looked up from reference TRBV28 and TRBJ1-5, is DVKVTQSSRYLVKRTGEKVFLECVQDMDHENMFWYRQDPGLGLRLIYFSYDVKMKEKGDIPEGYSVSREKKERFSLILESASTNQTSMYLCASSRVGFSNQPQHFGDGTRLSIL.

V is TRBV6-5 and J is TRBJ2-7, with TRBD1 identical over 11 bases. This CDR3 has 15 residues. The V segment lost 1 base and the J segment 5 bases; nucleotides outside the gene matches: 4. CDR1 MNHEY and CDR2 SVGAGI come from the germline V gene. The CDR3 protein is CASSYLGQGANEQYF. CDR3 coding DNA: TGTGCCAGCAGTTACTTAGGACAGGGGGCGAACGAGCAGTACTTC.

V and J are TRBV3-1 (or the pseudogene TRBV3-2) and TRBJ1-3; no reliable D call. This CDR3 has 16 amino acids. Trimming stripped 1 base from V and 1 base from J, with 11 bases between. Germline loops: CDR1 LGHDT, CDR2 YNNKEL (reference sequence). CDR3 region: CASSQGKRYSGNTIYF. CDR3 in DNA: TGTGCCAGCAGCCAAGGTAAACGGTATTCTGGAAACACCATATATTTT.

V usage is TRBV24-1 and J usage is TRBJ1-5; the match to TRBD1 covers 7 bases. This CDR3 has 16 amino acids. The germline gives CDR1 KGHDR, CDR2 SFDVKD. The V gene end was trimmed by 0 bases and the J gene end by 5 bases; junction bases not matched to a gene: 6. CDR3 sequence: CATSDLSTGADQPQHF. The CDR3 DNA reads TGTGCCACCAGTGATTTGAGTACAGGGGCAGATCAGCCCCAGCATTTT.

The gene calls are TRBV5-1 and TRBJ2-5; 7 nucleotides line up with TRBD1. The CDR3 loop spans 14 amino acids. V was pared by 4 bases and J by 5 bases, with 8 bases of the junction left unmatched. Germline V lookup: CDR1 SGHRS, CDR2 YFSETQ. In DNA form, the CDR3 reads TGCGCCAGCAGCCTAACAGGGGTGGGGGAGACCCAGTACTTC. Translated: CASSLTGVGETQYF.

The V call is TRBV2, the J call TRBJ2-7; no reliable D call. The CDR3 is 14 residues long. The ends were cut back, 4 bases at V and 3 bases at J, with 13 bases in the middle. Germline CDR1 is SNHLY and CDR2 is FYNNEI. CDR3 DNA sequence: TGTGCCAGCAGTGTAGAGACTTTCGGCTACGAGCAGTACTTC. Translating gives CASSVETFGYEQYF.

This clone was picked up a small number of times. The genes are TRBV5-1 and TRBJ2-5; 11 nucleotides align to TRBD1. Unmatched junction bases numbered 4, after V lost 4 bases and J lost 2 bases. CDR3 length: 15 amino acids. Germline values: CDR1 SGHRS, CDR2 YFSETQ. CDR3 in DNA: TGCGCCAGCAGCCCAGGACAGGGGGCACAAGAGACCCAGTACTTC. Its protein product is CASSPGQGAQETQYF.

The chain couples TRBV19 to TRBJ1-5; D ambiguous. CDR1 and CDR2 (germline): LNHDA, SQIVND (reference sequence). The CDR3 has 16 amino acids. V gave up 0 bases and J gave up 0 bases, with 9 bases separating them. The CDR3 region has the DNA TGTGCCAGTAGTATAGAGCACAACTATAGCAATCAGCCCCAGCATTTT. This encodes CASSIEHNYSNQPQHF.

This clone has a single count. The CDR3 DNA sequence: TGTGCCAGCAGCCAAGCCCATGGGAAGAACTATGGCTACACCTTC. It specifies CASSQAHGKNYGYTF. The chain joins TRBV3-1 (or the pseudogene TRBV3-2) to TRBJ1-2; D is uncertain. The germline V gene encodes CDR1 LGHDT and CDR2 YNNKEL (reference sequence). V was clipped by 1 base and J by 2 bases, with 11 bases between them. The CDR3 sequence is 15 residues long.

This clone was counted a few times. The chain couples TRBV3-1 (or the pseudogene TRBV3-2) to TRBJ2-7; 7 nucleotides line up with TRBD1. The length of the CDR3 is 14 residues. The trim removed 4 bases at V and 0 bases at J, leaving 3 bases unmatched. CDR1 LGHDT and CDR2 YNNKEL come from the germline V gene (reference sequence). CDR3 in DNA: TGTGCCAGCAGCCGACAGGGCCGCTCCTACGAGCAGTACTTC. It encodes CASSRQGRSYEQYF.

The chain couples TRBV28 to TRBJ2-7; 10 nucleotides match TRBD2. V lost 5 bases and J lost 6; bases outside the gene matches: 7. This CDR3 comprises 14 residues. Germline-derived CDR1 and CDR2 are MDHEN and SYDVKM. The CDR3 protein is CASSLSGRLGEQYF. DNA for the CDR3: TGTGCCAGCAGTCTTAGCGGGAGGCTGGGCGAGCAGTACTTC.

As DNA, the CDR3 is TGTGCCAGCCAAGCGGGGTACAATGAGCAGTTCTTC. Residues: CASQAGYNEQFF. The chain couples TRBV7-9 to TRBJ2-1; 7 nucleotides line up with TRBD2. This CDR3 spans 12 amino acids. With V trimmed by 8 bases and J by 4 bases, 2 bases remained unmatched. Germline CDR1 is SEHNR and CDR2 is FQNEAQ (reference sequence).

The genes are TRBV29-1 and TRBJ1-5; 7 nucleotides match TRBD1. The CDR3 covers 13 residues. CDR1 SQVTM and CDR2 ANQGSEA come from the germline V gene. V dropped 6 bases and J dropped 5; count of bases not matched to a gene: 7. CDR3: CSVQGGVDQPQHF. For the CDR3, the DNA is TGCAGCGTGCAGGGGGGTGTCGATCAGCCCCAGCATTTT.

The genes are TRBV27 and TRBJ2-7; TRBD2 matches 8 bases. The V gene end was trimmed by 6 bases and the J gene end by 3 bases; junction bases not matched to a gene: 7. This CDR3 is built from 14 residues. The germline gives CDR1 MNHEY, CDR2 SMNVEV (reference sequence). Written as DNA, the CDR3 is TGTGCCAGCAGATTCAAGCGGGAGTTCTACGAGCAGTACTTC. The encoded protein is CASRFKREFYEQYF.

J is TRBJ2-2 and V is TRBV14; the D gene is possibly TRBD2 (5 bases). Germline assignment: CDR1 SGHDN and CDR2 FVKESK. CDR3 length: 15 amino acids. Trimming removed 5 bases from V and 6 bases from J, with 16 bases in between. In DNA, the CDR3 is TGTGCCAGCAGCGTGTATGTTCGGGGATCCGGGGAGCTGTTTTTT. Protein: CASSVYVRGSGELFF.

The chain couples TRBV6-5 to TRBJ1-3, with D possibly TRBD1 on 5 matching bases. The CDR3 contains 16 residues. CDR1 MNHEY and CDR2 SVGAGI come from the germline V gene. The V and J ends lost 4 bases and 3 bases respectively, with 16 bases between them. Here the CDR3 reads CASSLQGGTDGNTIYF. The DNA of the CDR3 is TGTGCCAGCAGTTTGCAGGGAGGGACGGATGGAAACACCATATATTTT.

The chain links TRBV5-1 to TRBJ2-3, with 8 bases aligning to TRBD1. The trim removed 4 bases at V and 2 bases at J, leaving 6 bases unmatched. The CDR3 totals 15 residues. CDR1 is SGHRS, CDR2 YFSETQ, per germline. CDR3 coding DNA: TGCGCCAGCAGCACCCCGGGACAGGACACAGATACGCAGTATTTT. Translation gives CASSTPGQDTDTQYF.

The J gene is TRBJ2-2, the V gene TRBV6-5; D uncertain. CDR3 length: 10 amino acids. The V gene lost 8 bases and the J gene lost 7 bases, with 5 bases spanning the gap. CDR1 and CDR2 (germline): MNHEY, SVGAGI. The CDR3 loop is CASYGGELFF. The CDR3 coding sequence is TGTGCCAGCTACGGCGGGGAGCTGTTTTTT.

V gene TRBV28 combines with J gene TRBJ2-7, with D maybe TRBD1 (6 bases). Trimming shortened V by 2 bases and J by 1 base, and 6 bases separated the two germline ends. Germline CDR1 reads MDHEN; CDR2 reads SYDVKM. This CDR3 spans 13 amino acids. The CDR3 bases are TGTGCCAGCAGTTTACAGGGGTCCTACGAGCAGTACTTC. The encoded protein is CASSLQGSYEQYF.

V is TRBV7-9 and J is TRBJ1-4, with D possibly matching TRBD1 (6 bases). CDR1 is SEHNR and CDR2 is FQNEAQ in the germline V gene (reference sequence). V was shortened by 5 bases and J by 0 bases, with 10 bases between the two germline ends. This CDR3 has 15 residues. In DNA, the CDR3 is TGTGCCAGCAGCGAGCGGACAGCAACTAATGAAAAACTGTTTTTT. Translating it yields CASSERTATNEKLFF. The entire variable domain, with the rest obtained from reference TRBV7-9 and TRBJ1-4, is as follows: DTGVSQNPRHKITKRGQNVTFRCDPISEHNRLYWYRQTLGQGPEFLTYFQNEAQLEKSRLLSDRFSAERPKGSFSTLEIQRTEQGDSAMYLCASSERTATNEKLFFGSGTQLSVL.

This chain joins TRBV3-1 (or the pseudogene TRBV3-2) and TRBJ2-2; D remains ambiguous. Germline values: CDR1 LGHDT, CDR2 YNNKEL (reference sequence). The CDR3 has 16 amino acids. V shed 4 bases and J shed 0 bases, with 12 bases lying between them. CDR3 sequence reads: CASSLQTGPNTGELFF. CDR3 DNA: TGTGCCAGCAGCCTCCAGACCGGGCCGAACACCGGGGAGCTGTTTTTT.